This T cell receptor (beta chain) emerged from a study of shared clonotypes between healthy human individuals. The overall study: In total, the donors were two women and three men aged 18 to 49.

On this clone itself: Its antigen is still unknown.

When replicate PCRs were run on sorted subsets, they used 200 ng DNA, roughly 30,000 T cell genomes. Assay used: immunoSEQ multiplex PCR; TCRdb lists only in-frame clones, some missing. Here the sample spans fewer than 1.6 million clones, approximately 98.5% being singletons. The V and J ends lost 5 bases and 3 bases respectively, with 7 bases between them. CDR1 and CDR2 from the germline V gene are SGHNT and YENEEA. The CDR3 consists of 13 residues. The study, taken as a whole, reports: Sharing across four donors was highest in naive CD4 (approximately 5%) and lowest in memory CD8 (0.4%). In general, naive subsets displayed greater estimated richness than memory subsets did.

Sample: naive CD4+ T cells sorted from blood. Subset noted: CD45RA+ positively selected. This chain uses TRBV11-3 with TRBJ2-2; D is ambiguous. The clonotype comes from a young man in good health. CDR3 residues: CASSSVDTGELFF. In nucleotides, the CDR3 is TGTGCCAGCAGCAGTGTGGACACCGGGGAGCTGTTTTTT.